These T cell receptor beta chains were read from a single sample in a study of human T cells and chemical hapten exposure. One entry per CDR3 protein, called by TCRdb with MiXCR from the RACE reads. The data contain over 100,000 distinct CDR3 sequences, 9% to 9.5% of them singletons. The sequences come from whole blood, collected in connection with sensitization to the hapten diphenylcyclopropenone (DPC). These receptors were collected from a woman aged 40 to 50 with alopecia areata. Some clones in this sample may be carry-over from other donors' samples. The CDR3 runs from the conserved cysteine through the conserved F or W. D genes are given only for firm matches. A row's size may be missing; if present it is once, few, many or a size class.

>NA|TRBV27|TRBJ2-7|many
CASSSWGVSYEQYF
TGTGCCAGCAGTTCATGGGGGGTTTCCTACGAGCAGTACTTC
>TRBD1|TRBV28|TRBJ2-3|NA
CASSLPLTGVADTQYF
TGTGCCAGCAGTCTTCCCCTGACAGGGGTAGCAGATACGCAGTATTTT
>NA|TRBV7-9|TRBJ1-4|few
CASSTRTVVGEKLFF
TGTGCCAGCAGCACGCGGACAGTAGTAGGCGAAAAACTGTTTTTT
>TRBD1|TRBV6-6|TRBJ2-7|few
CASRTGGSYEQYF
TGTGCCAGCAGGACAGGGGGATCCTACGAGCAGTACTTC
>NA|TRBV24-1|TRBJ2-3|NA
CATSDNLDNTDTQYF
TGTGCCACCAGTGACAACCTCGACAACACAGATACGCAGTATTTT
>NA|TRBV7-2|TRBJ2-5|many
CASSDLPLETQYF
TGTGCCAGCAGCGATCTACCGCTAGAGACCCAGTACTTC
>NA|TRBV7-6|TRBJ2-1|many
CASSLNPGSGNEQFF
TGTGCCAGCAGCTTAAATCCCGGTTCCGGGAATGAGCAGTTCTTC
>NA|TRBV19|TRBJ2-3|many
CASSTLAGSPYF
TGTGCCAGTAGTACTTTAGCCGGATCACCGTATTTT
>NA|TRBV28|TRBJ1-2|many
CASSLSTVNYGYTF
TGTGCCAGCAGTTTATCGACAGTAAACTATGGCTACACCTTC
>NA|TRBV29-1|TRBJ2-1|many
CSVDSETPIAFYNEQFF
TGCAGCGTTGACTCCGAGACACCGATCGCCTTCTACAATGAGCAGTTCTTC
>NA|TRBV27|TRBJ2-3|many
CASSRTRAFTDTQYF
TGTGCCAGCAGTCGCACGAGGGCTTTCACAGATACGCAGTATTTT
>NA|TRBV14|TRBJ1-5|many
CASSPSTSGPQHF
TGTGCCAGCAGCCCAAGTACAAGTGGACCCCAGCATTTT
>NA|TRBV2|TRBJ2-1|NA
CASSERSGGVHNEQFF
TGTGCCAGCAGTGAACGTTCGGGGGGCGTCCACAATGAGCAGTTCTTC
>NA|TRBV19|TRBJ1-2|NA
CAAGTIYGYTF
TGTGCCGCCGGGACAATATATGGCTACACCTTC
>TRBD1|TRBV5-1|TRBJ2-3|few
CASSLPHSRTGASVDTQYF
TGCGCCAGCAGCTTGCCACATTCGCGGACAGGGGCAAGCGTGGATACGCAGTATTTT
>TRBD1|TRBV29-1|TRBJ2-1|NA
CSVRKGSTGARTYNEQFF
TGCAGCGTCCGGAAGGGGTCGACAGGGGCTAGAACATACAATGAGCAGTTCTTC
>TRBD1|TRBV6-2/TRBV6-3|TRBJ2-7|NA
CASSPQGSGQYF
TGTGCCAGCAGCCCACAGGGGTCCGGGCAGTACTTC
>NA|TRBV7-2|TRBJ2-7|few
CASSPLSASYEQYF
TGTGCCAGCAGCCCCCTCTCCGCTTCCTACGAGCAGTACTTC
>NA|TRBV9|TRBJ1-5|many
CASSTDPGGQPQHF
TGTGCCAGCAGCACCGATCCCGGAGGTCAGCCCCAGCATTTT
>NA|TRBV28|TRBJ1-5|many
CASSPLQRNQPQHF
TGTGCCAGCAGTCCGCTACAGCGAAATCAGCCCCAGCATTTT
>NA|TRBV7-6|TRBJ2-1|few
CASSLGGALYEQFF
TGTGCCAGCAGCTTGGGGGGCGCTTTGTATGAGCAGTTCTTC
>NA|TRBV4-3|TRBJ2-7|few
CASSRSPRGTPEQYF
TGCGCCAGCAGCCGGAGCCCCCGTGGGACCCCCGAGCAGTACTTC
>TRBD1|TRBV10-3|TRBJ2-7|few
CAISDAGTAYEQYF
TGTGCCATCAGTGACGCCGGGACAGCCTACGAGCAGTACTTC
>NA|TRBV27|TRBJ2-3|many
CASLNPTNYTQYF
TGTGCCAGCCTAAACCCAACAAACTATACGCAGTATTTT
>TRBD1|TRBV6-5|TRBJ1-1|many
CASSPGGYFGEAFF
TGTGCCAGCAGTCCAGGGGGCTACTTCGGTGAAGCTTTCTTT
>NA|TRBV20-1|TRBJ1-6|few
CSARDGRQNSNSPLHF
TGCAGTGCTAGAGATGGTAGACAGAATTCGAATTCACCCCTCCACTTT
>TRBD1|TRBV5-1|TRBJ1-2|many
CASRYDRGDGYTF
TGCGCCAGCAGATACGACAGGGGAGATGGCTACACCTTC
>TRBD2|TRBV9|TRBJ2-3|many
CASSVSGGAQADTQYF
TGTGCCAGCAGCGTCAGCGGGGGCGCACAAGCAGATACGCAGTATTTT
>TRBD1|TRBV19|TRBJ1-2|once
CASSSGQGYYGYTF
TGTGCCAGTAGTTCGGGACAGGGTTACTATGGCTACACCTTC
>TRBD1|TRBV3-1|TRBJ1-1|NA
CASSQVGQVRGEAFF
TGTGCCAGCAGCCAAGTCGGACAGGTTCGGGGTGAAGCTTTCTTT
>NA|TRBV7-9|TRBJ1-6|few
CASSLGGGVRLASPLHF
TGTGCCAGCAGCTTAGGGGGGGGCGTGCGTCTTGCGTCACCCCTCCACTTT
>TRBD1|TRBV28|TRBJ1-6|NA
CASSIGGTGLSPLHF
TGTGCCAGCAGCATAGGCGGGACAGGGCTCTCACCCCTCCACTTT
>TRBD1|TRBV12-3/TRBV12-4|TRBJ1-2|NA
CASSRRGRGGYTF
TGTGCCAGCTCTAGAAGGGGGCGGGGTGGCTACACCTTC
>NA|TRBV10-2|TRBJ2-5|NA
CASMLSGAETQYF
TGCGCCAGCATGCTCTCCGGGGCGGAGACCCAGTACTTC
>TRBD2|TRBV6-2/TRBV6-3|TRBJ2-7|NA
CASRERGREQYF
TGTGCCAGCAGGGAGCGGGGGCGCGAGCAGTACTTC
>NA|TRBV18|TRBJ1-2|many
CASSPGQANYGYTF
TGTGCCAGCTCACCAGGGCAAGCTAACTATGGCTACACCTTC
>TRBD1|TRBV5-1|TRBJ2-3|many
CASSPDRATQYF
TGCGCCAGCAGCCCGGACAGGGCAACGCAGTATTTT
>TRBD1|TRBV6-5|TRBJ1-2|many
CASSYTGDVWDYGYTF
TGTGCCAGCAGTTACACAGGGGACGTGTGGGACTATGGCTACACCTTC
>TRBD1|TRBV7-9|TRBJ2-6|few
CASSPDRGYSGANVLTF
TGTGCCAGCAGCCCAGACAGGGGCTACTCTGGGGCCAACGTCCTGACTTTC
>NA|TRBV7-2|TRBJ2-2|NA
CASSSQAAANTGELFF
TGTGCCAGCAGCTCACAGGCTGCCGCGAACACCGGGGAGCTGTTTTTT
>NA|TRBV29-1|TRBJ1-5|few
CSVSGTRRQPQHF
TGCAGCGTTTCCGGGACTCGTCGTCAGCCCCAGCATTTT
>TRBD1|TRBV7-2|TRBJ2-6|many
CASSLVATGFAGANVLTF
TGTGCCAGCAGCTTAGTGGCGACAGGGTTTGCGGGGGCCAACGTCCTGACTTTC
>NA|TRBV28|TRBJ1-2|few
CASSSPFNYGYTF
TGTGCCAGCAGTTCTCCCTTCAACTATGGCTACACCTTC
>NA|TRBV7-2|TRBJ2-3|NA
CASSLGSATDTQYF
TGTGCCAGCAGCTTAGGAAGCGCTACAGATACGCAGTATTTT
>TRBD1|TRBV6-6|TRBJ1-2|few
CASSRGQTEYGYTF
TGTGCCAGCAGCCGGGGACAGACCGAATATGGCTACACCTTC
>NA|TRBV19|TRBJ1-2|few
CASSIKAGVFYGYTF
TGTGCCAGTAGTATTAAGGCAGGGGTCTTCTATGGCTACACCTTC
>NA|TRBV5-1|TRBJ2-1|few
CASSLAFGAHNEQFF
TGCGCCAGCAGCTTGGCGTTCGGGGCTCACAATGAGCAGTTCTTC
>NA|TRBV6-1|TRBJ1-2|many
CASTRGWRNYGYTF
TGTGCCAGCACCAGAGGCTGGAGAAACTATGGCTACACCTTC
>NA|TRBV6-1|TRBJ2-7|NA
CASIGGLSYEQYF
TGTGCCAGCATCGGCGGTCTTTCCTACGAGCAGTACTTC
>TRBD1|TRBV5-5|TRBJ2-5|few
CASSPIGQGEIRETQYF
TGTGCCAGCAGTCCCATCGGGCAGGGGGAAATCAGAGAGACCCAGTACTTC
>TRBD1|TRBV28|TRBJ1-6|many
CASRSRDRESSPLHF
TGTGCCAGCCGATCTCGGGACAGGGAAAGCTCACCCCTCCACTTT
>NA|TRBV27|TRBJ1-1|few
CASSGGIEAFF
TGTGCCAGCAGTGGGGGGATTGAAGCTTTCTTT
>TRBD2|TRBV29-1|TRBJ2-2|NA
CSAGTSGGPGELFF
TGCAGCGCCGGGACTAGCGGGGGGCCCGGGGAGCTGTTTTTT
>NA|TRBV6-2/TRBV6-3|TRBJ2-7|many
CASRVRQGLTYEQYF
TGTGCCAGCAGAGTACGACAGGGACTCACCTACGAGCAGTACTTC
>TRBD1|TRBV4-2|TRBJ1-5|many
CASSQGSGGLLQPQHF
TGTGCCAGCAGCCAAGGTTCAGGGGGCTTACTTCAGCCCCAGCATTTT
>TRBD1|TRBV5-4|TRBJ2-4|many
CASSTGENIQYF
TGTGCCAGCAGCACAGGGGAAAACATTCAGTACTTC
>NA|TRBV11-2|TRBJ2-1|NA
CASRISFEVSYNEQFF
TGTGCCAGCAGGATCTCCTTCGAGGTATCCTACAATGAGCAGTTCTTC